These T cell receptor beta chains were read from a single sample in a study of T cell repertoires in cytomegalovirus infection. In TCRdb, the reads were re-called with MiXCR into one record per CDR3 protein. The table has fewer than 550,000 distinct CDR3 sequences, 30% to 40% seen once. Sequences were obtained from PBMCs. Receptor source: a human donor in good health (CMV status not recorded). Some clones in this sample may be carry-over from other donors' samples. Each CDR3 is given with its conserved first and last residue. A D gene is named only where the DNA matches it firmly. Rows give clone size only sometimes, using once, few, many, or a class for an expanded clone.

CASSYPGGSSYNEQFF,TGTGCCAGCAGTTATCCGGGGGGCTCATCCTACAATGAGCAGTTCTTC,TRBV6-5,.,few,TRBJ2-1
CASSLTGSRRTDTQYF,TGTGCCAGCAGCCTCACCGGGTCCCGAAGGACAGATACGCAGTATTTT,TRBV3-1,.,.,TRBJ2-3
CASSLVTGGSTDTQYF,TGTGCCAGCAGCTTGGTGACAGGGGGCAGCACAGATACGCAGTATTTT,TRBV5-6,TRBD1,many,TRBJ2-3
CASSRTELSYEQYF,TGTGCCAGCAGCCGGACCGAACTCTCCTACGAGCAGTACTTC,TRBV11-2,.,few,TRBJ2-7
CASSLGDLAGGGRETQYF,TGTGCCAGCAGCTTAGGGGATTTGGCAGGGGGGGGTAGAGAGACCCAGTACTTC,TRBV7-2,.,many,TRBJ2-5
CASSLLAGNTVELFF,TGTGCCAGCAGCTTACTAGCGGGGAACACCGTTGAGCTGTTTTTT,TRBV7-9,TRBD2,.,TRBJ2-2
CSARVRQGASQPQHF,TGCAGTGCTAGAGTAAGGCAGGGGGCAAGTCAGCCCCAGCATTTT,TRBV20-1,TRBD1,few,TRBJ1-5
CASSLEGLGPNYGYTF,TGTGCCAGCAGCTTAGAGGGACTCGGCCCTAACTATGGCTACACCTTC,TRBV7-2,.,.,TRBJ1-2
CAIRDRGNTDTQYF,TGTGCCATCAGGGACAGGGGAAACACAGATACGCAGTATTTT,TRBV10-3,TRBD1,.,TRBJ2-3
CASSPFGGEQFF,TGTGCCAGCAGCCCCTTTGGGGGAGAGCAGTTCTTC,TRBV7-9,.,.,TRBJ2-1
CASSCRDRGPVGNQPQHF,TGTGCCAGCAGTTGCCGGGACAGGGGGCCAGTGGGGAATCAGCCCCAGCATTTT,TRBV12-3/TRBV12-4,TRBD1,.,TRBJ1-5
CASRSWDSSNQPQHF,TGTGCCAGCAGGAGCTGGGACAGTAGCAATCAGCCCCAGCATTTT,TRBV2,TRBD1,.,TRBJ1-5
CASSLVSGGARTDTQYF,TGTGCCAGCAGCTTAGTGTCAGGAGGGGCCCGCACAGATACGCAGTATTTT,TRBV7-2,.,many,TRBJ2-3
CASSGGAEGYTF,TGTGCCAGCAGTGGGGGAGCGGAGGGCTACACCTTC,TRBV25-1,.,.,TRBJ1-2
CASSPGKETQYF,TGTGCCAGCAGCCCTGGGAAAGAGACCCAGTACTTC,TRBV7-6,.,few,TRBJ2-5
CASTPGGRFEKLFF,TGTGCCAGCACCCCCGGCGGGCGGTTTGAAAAACTGTTTTTT,TRBV6-5,.,.,TRBJ1-4
CATSDEGQGETQYF,TGTGCCACCAGTGATGAGGGACAGGGGGAGACCCAGTACTTC,TRBV24-1,TRBD1,.,TRBJ2-5
CASRPTSTGELFF,TGTGCCAGCAGACCCACAAGTACCGGGGAGCTGTTTTTT,TRBV2,.,few,TRBJ2-2
CASSTRQGAISYNEQFF,TGTGCCAGCAGCACTAGACAGGGGGCCATCTCCTACAATGAGCAGTTCTTC,TRBV7-9,TRBD1,.,TRBJ2-1
CSASRGRGYEQYF,TGCAGTGCTAGTCGGGGCAGGGGCTACGAGCAGTACTTC,TRBV20-1,.,.,TRBJ2-7
CASSLTRVLNEKLFF,TGTGCCAGCAGCTTAACGAGGGTCCTTAATGAAAAACTGTTTTTT,TRBV7-8,.,many,TRBJ1-4
CASSLPPSEVYGYTF,TGTGCCAGCAGTTTACCCCCGAGCGAGGTCTATGGCTACACCTTC,TRBV12-3/TRBV12-4,.,many,TRBJ1-2
CAISESWDRDGYTF,TGTGCCATCAGTGAGTCGTGGGACAGGGATGGCTACACCTTC,TRBV10-3,TRBD1,.,TRBJ1-2
CSVAADKGNTIYF,TGCAGCGTTGCGGCGGATAAAGGAAACACCATATATTTT,TRBV29-1,.,few,TRBJ1-3
CASRPPTADSNQPQHF,TGTGCCAGCAGGCCGCCGACAGCGGATTCCAATCAGCCCCAGCATTTT,TRBV6-6,.,.,TRBJ1-5
CASSPTGQTTEAFF,TGTGCCAGTAGTCCGACAGGCCAAACCACTGAAGCTTTCTTT,TRBV19,.,.,TRBJ1-1
CSARDGGSKNQPQHF,TGCAGTGCTAGAGATGGGGGATCGAAAAATCAGCCCCAGCATTTT,TRBV20-1,.,few,TRBJ1-5
CASSLHLANEQFF,TGTGCCAGTAGTCTCCACTTGGCCAATGAGCAGTTCTTC,TRBV19,.,.,TRBJ2-1
CASSFGVGPGYTF,TGTGCCAGCAGTTTTGGGGTGGGGCCTGGCTACACCTTC,TRBV12-3/TRBV12-4,.,.,TRBJ1-2
CASSQAAGVQETQYF,TGTGCCAGCAGCCAAGCGGCGGGGGTGCAAGAGACCCAGTACTTC,TRBV4-2,TRBD2,.,TRBJ2-5
CASSPLGGGAAGELFF,TGTGCCAGCAGCCCTCTAGGCGGGGGGGCGGCCGGGGAGCTGTTTTTT,TRBV7-6,TRBD2,.,TRBJ2-2
CASSQDGGRTSDNTGELFF,TGCGCCAGCAGCCAAGATGGCGGGCGTACTAGTGACAACACCGGGGAGCTGTTTTTT,TRBV4-1,.,few,TRBJ2-2
CSARSPYKHGATQYF,TGCAGTGCTAGGTCACCCTACAAACACGGGGCGACCCAGTACTTC,TRBV20-1,.,.,TRBJ2-5
CASRNQGNTEAFF,TGTGCCAGCAGAAACCAGGGGAACACTGAAGCTTTCTTT,TRBV2,.,few,TRBJ1-1
CASSLDLGPLHF,TGTGCCAGCAGCTTAGACCTGGGACCCCTCCACTTT,TRBV7-2,.,.,TRBJ1-6
CASSAWRGGDPNEQFF,TGTGCCAGCAGTGCCTGGAGGGGCGGGGACCCCAATGAGCAGTTCTTC,TRBV6-1,.,few,TRBJ2-1
CSARAGRRGRSYEQYF,TGCAGTGCTAGAGCTGGTCGACGGGGGCGCTCCTACGAGCAGTACTTC,TRBV20-1,.,.,TRBJ2-7
CANLTGTSHTGELFF,TGTGCCAATCTTACCGGGACAAGCCACACCGGGGAGCTGTTTTTT,TRBV6-6,.,few,TRBJ2-2
CASSTHHTGELFF,TGTGCCAGTAGTACCCATCACACCGGGGAGCTGTTTTTT,TRBV19,.,.,TRBJ2-2
CASSYPPGTDQPQHF,TGTGCCAGCAGTTACCCTCCTGGAACCGATCAGCCCCAGCATTTT,TRBV6-2/TRBV6-3,.,.,TRBJ1-5
CASSLDRAAYNYGYTF,TGTGCCAGCAGCCTCGATAGGGCAGCATATAACTATGGCTACACCTTC,TRBV12-3/TRBV12-4,.,many,TRBJ1-2